The clone carrying this T cell receptor beta chain was recorded once. The data belong to a study of control samples from healthy donors and cancer patients. Sequencing was performed with immunoSEQ multiplex PCR; in TCRdb, only in-frame clones are kept and a portion is missing. The data show 150,000 to 200,000 clones, around 96% seen once. Germline CDR1 reads KGHSH; CDR2 reads LQKENI. CDR3 length: 15 residues. Deletions cut 5 bases from V and 5 bases from J, with 18 bases between. The rearrangement uses TRBV18 and TRBJ1-1; no clear D gene. Source material: blood. This sequence originates from a woman in her 40s in good health. The CDR3 is CASSATSESRTEAFF. CDR3 bases: TGTGCCAGCTCAGCCACTTCAGAATCTCGGACTGAAGCTTTCTTT.